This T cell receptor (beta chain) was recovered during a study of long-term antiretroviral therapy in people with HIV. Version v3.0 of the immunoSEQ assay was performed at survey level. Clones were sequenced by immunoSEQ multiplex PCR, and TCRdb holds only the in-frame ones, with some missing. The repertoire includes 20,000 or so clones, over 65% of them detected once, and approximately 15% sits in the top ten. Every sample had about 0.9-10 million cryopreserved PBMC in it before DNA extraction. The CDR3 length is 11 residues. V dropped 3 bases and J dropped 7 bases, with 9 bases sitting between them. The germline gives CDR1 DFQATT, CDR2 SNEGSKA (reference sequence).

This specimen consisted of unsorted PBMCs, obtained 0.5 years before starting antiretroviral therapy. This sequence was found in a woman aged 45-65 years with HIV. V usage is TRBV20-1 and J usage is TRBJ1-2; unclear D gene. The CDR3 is CSASLVGGYTF. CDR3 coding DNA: TGCAGTGCTAGTCTTGTCGGTGGCTACACCTTC.